This T cell receptor (beta chain) was captured by sequencing in a study of OX40 agonist ivuxolimab in advanced cancers. The CDR3 covers 14 residues. Germline CDR1 is SGHVS and CDR2 is FQNEAQ. V dropped 1 base and J dropped 6 bases, with 11 bases sitting between them. The protocol was immunoSEQ multiplex PCR, while the TCRdb copy is restricted to in-frame clones and leaves out a portion. The data contain 89,000 or so clones, 91% of them singletons. This receptor was identified in an adult with an advanced solid tumor such as melanoma, head and neck, liver or kidney cancer. The chain carries TRBV7-8 and TRBJ2-3; TRBD2 might be the D (5 bases). This specimen was CD4+ or CD8+ T cells sorted from blood, taken in a trial of the OX40 agonist ivuxolimab. The CDR3 region has the DNA TGTGCCAGCAGCTTAGATCCCCCGGGGGATACGCAGTATTTT. Protein sequence: CASSLDPPGDTQYF.